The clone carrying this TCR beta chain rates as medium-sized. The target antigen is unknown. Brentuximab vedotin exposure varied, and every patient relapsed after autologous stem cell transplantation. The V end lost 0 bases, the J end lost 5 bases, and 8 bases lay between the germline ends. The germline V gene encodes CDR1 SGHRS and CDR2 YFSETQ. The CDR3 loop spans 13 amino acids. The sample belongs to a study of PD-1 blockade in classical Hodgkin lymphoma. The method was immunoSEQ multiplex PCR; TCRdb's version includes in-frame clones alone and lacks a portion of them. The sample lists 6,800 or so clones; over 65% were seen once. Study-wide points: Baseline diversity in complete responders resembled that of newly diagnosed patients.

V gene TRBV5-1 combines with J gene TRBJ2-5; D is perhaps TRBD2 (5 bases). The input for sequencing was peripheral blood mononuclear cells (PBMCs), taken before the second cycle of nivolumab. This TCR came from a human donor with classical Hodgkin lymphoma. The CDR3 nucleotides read TGCGCCAGCAGCTTGGAGGGAGTGGAGACCCAGTACTTC. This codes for CASSLEGVETQYF.